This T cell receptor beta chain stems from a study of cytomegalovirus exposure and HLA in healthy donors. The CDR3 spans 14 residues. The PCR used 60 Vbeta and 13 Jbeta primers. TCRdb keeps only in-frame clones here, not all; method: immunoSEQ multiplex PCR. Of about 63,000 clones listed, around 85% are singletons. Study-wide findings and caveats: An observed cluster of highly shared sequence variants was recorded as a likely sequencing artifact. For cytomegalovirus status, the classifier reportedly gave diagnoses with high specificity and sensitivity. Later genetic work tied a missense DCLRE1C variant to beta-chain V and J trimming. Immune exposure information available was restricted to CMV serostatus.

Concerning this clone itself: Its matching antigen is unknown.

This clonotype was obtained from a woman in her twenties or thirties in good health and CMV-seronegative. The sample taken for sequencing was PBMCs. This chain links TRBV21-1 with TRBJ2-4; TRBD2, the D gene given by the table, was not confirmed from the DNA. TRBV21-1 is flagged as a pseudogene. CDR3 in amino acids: CASSEGGGKNIQYF. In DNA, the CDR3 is TGTGCCAGCAGCGAAGGGGGGGGCAAAAACATTCAGTACTTC.